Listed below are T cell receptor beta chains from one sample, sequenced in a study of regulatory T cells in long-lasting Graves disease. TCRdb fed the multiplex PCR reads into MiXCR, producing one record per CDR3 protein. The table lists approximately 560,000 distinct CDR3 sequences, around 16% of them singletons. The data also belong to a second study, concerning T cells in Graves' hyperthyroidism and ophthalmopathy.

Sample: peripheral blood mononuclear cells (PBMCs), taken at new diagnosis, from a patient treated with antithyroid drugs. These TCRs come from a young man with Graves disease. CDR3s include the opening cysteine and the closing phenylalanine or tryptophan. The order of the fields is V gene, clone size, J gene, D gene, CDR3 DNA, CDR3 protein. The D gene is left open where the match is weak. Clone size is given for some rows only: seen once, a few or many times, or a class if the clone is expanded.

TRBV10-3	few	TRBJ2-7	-	TGTGCCACCTCGGGGACGGAAACGAGGCAGTACTTC	CATSGTETRQYF
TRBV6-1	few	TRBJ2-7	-	TGTGCCAGCAGCGAACGAGGGGGGACTCGGGCCCCTTCATCCAGCTACGAGCAGTACTTC	CASSERGGTRAPSSSYEQYF
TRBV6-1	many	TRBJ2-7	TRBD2	TGTGCCAGCAGTGAAGCTTGGACTAGCGGAAACGCAATAAGCTCCTACGAGCAGTACTTC	CASSEAWTSGNAISSYEQYF
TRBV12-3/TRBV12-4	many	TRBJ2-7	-	TGTGCCAGCAGCCCCGGACCAGAATACGAGCAGTACTTC	CASSPGPEYEQYF
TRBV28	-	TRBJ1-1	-	TGTGCCAGCAGTTCAGACACGGGGAACACTGAAGCTTTCTTT	CASSSDTGNTEAFF
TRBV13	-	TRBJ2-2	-	TGTGCCAGCAGCTTAATGACGGCGAACACCGGGGAGCTGTTTTTT	CASSLMTANTGELFF
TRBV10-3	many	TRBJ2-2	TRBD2	TGTGCCATCAGTGAGAGGGCGGGAGCGAACACCGGGGAGCTGTTTTTT	CAISERAGANTGELFF
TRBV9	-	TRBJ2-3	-	TGTGCCAGCAGCGTAGGAGCAACTGCGGGTCAGAGGCAGTATTTT	CASSVGATAGQRQYF
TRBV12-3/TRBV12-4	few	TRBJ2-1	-	TGTGCCAGCAGCTCGGCTTTTGGGGGAGTTGGGTCCTACAATGAGCAGTTCTTC	CASSSAFGGVGSYNEQFF
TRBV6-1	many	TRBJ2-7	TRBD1	TGTGCCAGCAGTGAGCCGGGACAGTCCTACGAGCAGTACTTC	CASSEPGQSYEQYF
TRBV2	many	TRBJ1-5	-	TGTGCCAGCAGTCAGGACAATTTACCCAATCAGCCCCAGCATTTT	CASSQDNLPNQPQHF
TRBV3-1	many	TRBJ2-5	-	TGTGCCAGCAGCCAAGATCCAACGGGGGAGACCCAGTACTTC	CASSQDPTGETQYF
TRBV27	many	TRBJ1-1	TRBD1	TGTGCCAGCAGTCCAGGGGGGTTTCGGCCCCGGGAAGCTTTCTTT	CASSPGGFRPREAFF
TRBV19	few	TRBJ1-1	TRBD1	TGTGCCAGTATCCCGGACAGGGGACGCACTGAAGCTTTCTTT	CASIPDRGRTEAFF
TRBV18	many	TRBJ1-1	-	TGTGCCAGCTCACCAAGGGACACTGAAGCTTTCTTT	CASSPRDTEAFF
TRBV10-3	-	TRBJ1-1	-	TGTGCCATCAGTGACCCGGGGCGAGTCACTGAAGCTTTCTTT	CAISDPGRVTEAFF
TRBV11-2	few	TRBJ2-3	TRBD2	TGTGCCAGCAGCTTTCATCCGGGACTAGGGGAATACACAGATACGCAGTATTTT	CASSFHPGLGEYTDTQYF
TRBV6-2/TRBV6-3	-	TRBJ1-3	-	TGTGCCGGCAGTGGAGTGGGCAACTCTGGAAACACCATATATTTT	CAGSGVGNSGNTIYF
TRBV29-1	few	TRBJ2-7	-	TGCAGCGTAGGGACTTCCTCTGGAGAGCAGTACTTC	CSVGTSSGEQYF
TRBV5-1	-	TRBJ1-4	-	TGCGCCAGCAGGGGAACCATGGGGACTTCGGGAGAAAAACTGTTTTTT	CASRGTMGTSGEKLFF
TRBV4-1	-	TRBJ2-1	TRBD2	TGCGCCAGCAGCCTGGGTGTAGCGGGAACGACCTACAATGAGCAGTTCTTC	CASSLGVAGTTYNEQFF
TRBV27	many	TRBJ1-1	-	TGTGCCAGCAGTTTCTCGGAAAAGGGGAACACTGAAGCTTTCTTT	CASSFSEKGNTEAFF
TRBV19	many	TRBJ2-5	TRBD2	TGTGCCAGTAGTCCTTCACCGGGACTAGGACAAGAGACCCAGTACTTC	CASSPSPGLGQETQYF
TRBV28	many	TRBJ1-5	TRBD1	TGTGCCAGCAGCACCCGGGACAGGGAGTATCAGCCCCAGCATTTT	CASSTRDREYQPQHF
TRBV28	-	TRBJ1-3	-	TGTGCCAGCAGCCAATGGAGGGAGGGGCCGGCCTCTGGAAACACCATATATTTT	CASSQWREGPASGNTIYF
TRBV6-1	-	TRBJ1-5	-	TGTGCCAGCAGTGGGTGGGGGGCGGAGCAGCCCCAGCATTTT	CASSGWGAEQPQHF
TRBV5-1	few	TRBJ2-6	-	TGCGCCAGCAGCCCACGGGACGTAAGCTCTGGGGCCAACGTCCTGACTTTC	CASSPRDVSSGANVLTF
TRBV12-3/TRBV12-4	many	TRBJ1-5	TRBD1	TGTGCCAGCAGTCCGATCGACAGGGTCCAGCCCCAGCATTTT	CASSPIDRVQPQHF
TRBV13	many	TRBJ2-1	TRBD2	TGTGCCAGCAGCAATAGCGGGAGGGCCTACAATGAGCAGTTCTTC	CASSNSGRAYNEQFF
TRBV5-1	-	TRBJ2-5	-	TGCGCCAGCAGCTTGGCCGGCGCAGGGACTCAAGAGACCCAGTACTTC	CASSLAGAGTQETQYF
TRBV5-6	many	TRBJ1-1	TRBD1	TGTGCCAGCAGCTGGGGGACAGGGAACACTGAAGCTTTCTTT	CASSWGTGNTEAFF
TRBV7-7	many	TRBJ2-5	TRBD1	TGTGCTAGCAGCCCCGGGACAGGGCAACCCCAAGAGACCCAGTACTTC	CASSPGTGQPQETQYF
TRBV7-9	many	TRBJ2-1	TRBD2	TGTGCCAGCAGCGTACGGGAGGGCCCTTACAATGAGCAGTTCTTC	CASSVREGPYNEQFF
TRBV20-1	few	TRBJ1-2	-	TGCAGTGCTAGGGGGACGGGTGGTGGCGGCTATGGCTACACCTTC	CSARGTGGGGYGYTF
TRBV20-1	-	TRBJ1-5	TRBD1	TGCAGTGCTAGAGACGAAGGACAGGGGGAAGTTCAGCCCCAGCATTTT	CSARDEGQGEVQPQHF
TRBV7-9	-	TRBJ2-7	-	TGTGCCAGCAGCCCGCGGGGTGGTCGGACCTACGAGCAGTACTTC	CASSPRGGRTYEQYF